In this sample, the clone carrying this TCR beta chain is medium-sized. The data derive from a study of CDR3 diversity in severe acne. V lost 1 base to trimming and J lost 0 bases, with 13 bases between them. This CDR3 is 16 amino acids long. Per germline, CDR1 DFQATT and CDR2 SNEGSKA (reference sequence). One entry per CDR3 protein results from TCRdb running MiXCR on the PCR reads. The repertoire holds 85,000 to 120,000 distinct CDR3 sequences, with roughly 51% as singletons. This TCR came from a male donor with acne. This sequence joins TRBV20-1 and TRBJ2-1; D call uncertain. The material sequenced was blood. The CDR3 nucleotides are TGCAGTGCTAGAGGAAATGACCCTCGCTCCTACAATGAGCAGTTCTTC. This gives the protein CSARGNDPRSYNEQFF.